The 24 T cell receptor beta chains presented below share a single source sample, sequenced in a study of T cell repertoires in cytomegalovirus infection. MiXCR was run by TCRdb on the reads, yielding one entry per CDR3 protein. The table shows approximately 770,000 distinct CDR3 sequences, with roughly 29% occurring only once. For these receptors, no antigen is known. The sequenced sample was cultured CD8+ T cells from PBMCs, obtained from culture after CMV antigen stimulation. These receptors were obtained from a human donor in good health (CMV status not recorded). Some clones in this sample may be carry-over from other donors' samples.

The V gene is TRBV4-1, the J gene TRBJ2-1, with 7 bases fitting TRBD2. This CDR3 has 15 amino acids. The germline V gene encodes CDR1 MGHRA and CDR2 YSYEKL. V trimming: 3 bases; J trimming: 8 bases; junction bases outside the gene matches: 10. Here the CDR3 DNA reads TGCGCCAGCAGCCACGTTCTGCGGGGGTTATATGAGCAGTTCTTC. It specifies CASSHVLRGLYEQFF.

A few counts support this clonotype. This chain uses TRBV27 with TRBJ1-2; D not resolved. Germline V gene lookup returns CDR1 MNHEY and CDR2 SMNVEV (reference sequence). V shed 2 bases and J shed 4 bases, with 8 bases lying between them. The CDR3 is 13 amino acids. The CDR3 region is CASSLDGPYGYTF. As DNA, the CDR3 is TGTGCCAGCAGTTTAGACGGACCCTATGGCTACACCTTC.

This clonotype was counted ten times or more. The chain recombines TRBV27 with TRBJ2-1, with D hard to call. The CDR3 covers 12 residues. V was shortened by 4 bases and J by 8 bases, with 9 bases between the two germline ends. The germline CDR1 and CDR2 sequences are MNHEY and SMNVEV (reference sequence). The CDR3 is CASSSQGDEQFF. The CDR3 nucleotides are TGTGCCAGCAGTTCACAAGGTGATGAGCAGTTCTTC.

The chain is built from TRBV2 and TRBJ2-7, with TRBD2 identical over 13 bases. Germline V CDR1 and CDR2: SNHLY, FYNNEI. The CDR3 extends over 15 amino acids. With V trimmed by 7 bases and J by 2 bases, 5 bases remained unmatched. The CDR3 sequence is CASTTLAGGTYEQYV. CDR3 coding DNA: TGTGCCAGCACTACACTAGCGGGGGGGACCTACGAGCAGTACGTC.

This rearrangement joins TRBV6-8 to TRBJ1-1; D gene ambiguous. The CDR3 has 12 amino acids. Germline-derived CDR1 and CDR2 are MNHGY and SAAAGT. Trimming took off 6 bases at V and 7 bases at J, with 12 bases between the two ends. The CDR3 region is CASSPTVGEAFF. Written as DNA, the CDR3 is TGTGCCAGCAGCCCAACGGTTGGTGAAGCTTTCTTT.

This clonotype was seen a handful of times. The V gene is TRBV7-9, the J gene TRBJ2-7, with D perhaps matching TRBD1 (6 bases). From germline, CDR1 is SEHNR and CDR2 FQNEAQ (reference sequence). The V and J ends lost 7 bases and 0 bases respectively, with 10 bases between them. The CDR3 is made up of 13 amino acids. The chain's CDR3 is CASTRGSSYEQYF. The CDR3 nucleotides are TGTGCCAGCACCAGGGGCAGCTCCTACGAGCAGTACTTC.

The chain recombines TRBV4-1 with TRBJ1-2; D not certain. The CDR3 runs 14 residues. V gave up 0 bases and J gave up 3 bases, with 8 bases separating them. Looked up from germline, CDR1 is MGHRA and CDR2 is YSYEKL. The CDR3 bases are TGCGCCAGCAGCCAAGAATCACAGTACTATGGCTACACCTTC. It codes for CASSQESQYYGYTF.

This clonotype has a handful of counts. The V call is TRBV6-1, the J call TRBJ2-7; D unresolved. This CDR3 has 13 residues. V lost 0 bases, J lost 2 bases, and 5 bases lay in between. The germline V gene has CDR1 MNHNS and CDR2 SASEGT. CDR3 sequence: CASSEAVTYEQYV. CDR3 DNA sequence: TGTGCCAGCAGTGAAGCAGTAACCTACGAGCAGTACGTC.

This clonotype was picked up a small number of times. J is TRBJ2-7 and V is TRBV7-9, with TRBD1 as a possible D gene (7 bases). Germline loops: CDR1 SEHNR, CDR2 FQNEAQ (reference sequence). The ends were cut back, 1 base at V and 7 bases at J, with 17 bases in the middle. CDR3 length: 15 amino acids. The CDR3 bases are TGTGCCAGCAGCTTAGGCGAGCGGGCAGGGGGTGAGCAGTACTTC. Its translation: CASSLGERAGGEQYF.

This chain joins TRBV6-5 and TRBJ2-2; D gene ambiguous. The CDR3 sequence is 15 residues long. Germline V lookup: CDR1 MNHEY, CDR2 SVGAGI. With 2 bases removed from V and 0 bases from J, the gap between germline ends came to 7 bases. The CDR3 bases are TGTGCCAGCAGTTACGAAGAGGCGAACACCGGGGAGCTGTTTTTT. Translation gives CASSYEEANTGELFF.

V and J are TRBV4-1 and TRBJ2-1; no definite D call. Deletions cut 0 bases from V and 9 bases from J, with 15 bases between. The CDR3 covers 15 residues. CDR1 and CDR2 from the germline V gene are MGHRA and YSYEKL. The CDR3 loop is CASSQEIGSRSEQFF. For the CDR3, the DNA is TGCGCCAGCAGCCAAGAAATTGGCTCGCGGAGTGAGCAGTTCTTC.

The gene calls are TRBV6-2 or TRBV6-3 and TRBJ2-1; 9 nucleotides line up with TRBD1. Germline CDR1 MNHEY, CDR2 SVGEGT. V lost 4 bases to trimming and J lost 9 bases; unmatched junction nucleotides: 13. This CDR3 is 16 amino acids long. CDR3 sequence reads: CASSSLRDREASEQFF. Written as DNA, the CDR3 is TGTGCCAGCAGTTCCCTCCGGGACAGGGAAGCTAGTGAGCAGTTCTTC.

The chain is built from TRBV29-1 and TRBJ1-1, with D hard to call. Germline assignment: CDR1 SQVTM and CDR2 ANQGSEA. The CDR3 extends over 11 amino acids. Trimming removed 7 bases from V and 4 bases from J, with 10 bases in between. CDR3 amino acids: CSGRRGTEAFF. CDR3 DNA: TGCAGCGGTAGACGAGGCACTGAAGCTTTCTTT.

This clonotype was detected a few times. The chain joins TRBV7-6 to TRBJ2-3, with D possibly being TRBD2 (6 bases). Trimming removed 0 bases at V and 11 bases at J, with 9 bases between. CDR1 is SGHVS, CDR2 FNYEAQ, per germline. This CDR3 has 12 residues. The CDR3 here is CASSLAGRGQYF. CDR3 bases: TGTGCCAGCAGCTTAGCCGGGCGGGGGCAGTATTTT.

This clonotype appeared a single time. For the CDR3, the DNA is TGTGCCACCAGCACTTTCACAGGGGGCTTATTGGACACCGGGGAGCTGTTTTTT. It codes for CATSTFTGGLLDTGELFF. This rearrangement joins TRBV15 to TRBJ2-2; 9 bases fit TRBD1. V trimming: 4 bases; J trimming: 3 bases; junction bases outside the gene matches: 12. This CDR3 region has 18 residues. Germline V gives CDR1 LNHNV, CDR2 YYDKDF (reference sequence).

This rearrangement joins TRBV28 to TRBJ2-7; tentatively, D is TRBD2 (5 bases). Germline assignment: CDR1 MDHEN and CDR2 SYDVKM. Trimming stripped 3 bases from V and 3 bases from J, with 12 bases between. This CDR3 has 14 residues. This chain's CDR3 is CASSFRDYNYEQYV. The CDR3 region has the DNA TGTGCCAGCAGTTTTCGAGACTACAACTACGAGCAGTACGTC.

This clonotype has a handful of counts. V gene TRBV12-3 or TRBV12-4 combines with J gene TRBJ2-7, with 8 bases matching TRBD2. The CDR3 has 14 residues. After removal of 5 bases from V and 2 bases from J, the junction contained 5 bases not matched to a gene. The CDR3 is CASSPGGGTYEQYF. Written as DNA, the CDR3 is TGTGCCAGCAGTCCGGGGGGGGGAACCTACGAGCAGTACTTC.

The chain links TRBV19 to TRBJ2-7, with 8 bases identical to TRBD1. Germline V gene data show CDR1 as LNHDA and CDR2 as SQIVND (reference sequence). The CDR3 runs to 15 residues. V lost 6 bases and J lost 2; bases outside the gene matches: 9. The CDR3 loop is CASSQHWDRTYEQYF. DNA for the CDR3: TGTGCCAGTAGCCAACATTGGGACAGGACCTACGAGCAGTACTTC. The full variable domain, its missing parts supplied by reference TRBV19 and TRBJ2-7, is DGGITQSPKYLFRKEGQNVTLSCEQNLNHDAMYWYRQDPGQGLRLIYYSQIVNDFQKGDIAEGYSVSREKKESFPLTVTSAQKNPTAFYLCASSQHWDRTYEQYFGPGTRLTVT.

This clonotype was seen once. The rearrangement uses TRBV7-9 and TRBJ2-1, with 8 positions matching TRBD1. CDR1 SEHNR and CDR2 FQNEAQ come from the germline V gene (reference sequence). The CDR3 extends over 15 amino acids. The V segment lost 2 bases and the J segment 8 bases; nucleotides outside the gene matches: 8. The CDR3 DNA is TGTGCCAGCAGCTTACGACAGGGGCCCAGGGATGAGCAGTTCTTC. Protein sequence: CASSLRQGPRDEQFF. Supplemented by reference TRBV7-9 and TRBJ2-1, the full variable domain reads DTGVSQNPRHKITKRGQNVTFRCDPISEHNRLYWYRQTLGQGPEFLTYFQNEAQLEKSRLLSDRFSAERPKGSFSTLEIQRTEQGDSAMYLCASSLRQGPRDEQFFGPGTRLTVL.

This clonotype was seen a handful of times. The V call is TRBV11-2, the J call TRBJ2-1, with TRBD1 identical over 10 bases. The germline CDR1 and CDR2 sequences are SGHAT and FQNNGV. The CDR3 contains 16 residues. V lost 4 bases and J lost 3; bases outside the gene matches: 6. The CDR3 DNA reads TGTGCCAGCAGCTACCCGGGACAGGGGAACTACAATGAGCAGTTCTTC. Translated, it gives CASSYPGQGNYNEQFF.

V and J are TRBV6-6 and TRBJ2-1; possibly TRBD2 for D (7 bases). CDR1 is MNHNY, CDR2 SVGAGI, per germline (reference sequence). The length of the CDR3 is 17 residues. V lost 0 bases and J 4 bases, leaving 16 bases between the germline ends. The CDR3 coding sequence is TGTGCCAGCAGTTACTCGAGGGGGAGGGGGTATTACAATGAGCAGTTCTTC. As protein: CASSYSRGRGYYNEQFF.

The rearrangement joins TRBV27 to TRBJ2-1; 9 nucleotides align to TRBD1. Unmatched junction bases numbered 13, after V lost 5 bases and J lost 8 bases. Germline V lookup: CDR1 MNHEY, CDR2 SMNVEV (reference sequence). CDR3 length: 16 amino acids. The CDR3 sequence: CASSPGQGWGTDEQFF. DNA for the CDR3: TGTGCCAGCAGTCCGGGACAGGGATGGGGTACGGATGAGCAGTTCTTC.

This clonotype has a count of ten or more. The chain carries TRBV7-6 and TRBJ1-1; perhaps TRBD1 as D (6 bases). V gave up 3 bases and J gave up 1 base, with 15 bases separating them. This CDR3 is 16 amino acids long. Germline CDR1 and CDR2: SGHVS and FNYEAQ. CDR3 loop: CASSLNRAQGNTEAFF. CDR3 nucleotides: TGTGCCAGCAGCTTGAACAGGGCCCAGGGGAACACTGAAGCTTTCTTT. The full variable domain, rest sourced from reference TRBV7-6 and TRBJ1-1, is GAGVSQSPRYKVTKRGQDVALRCDPISGHVSLYWYRQALGQGPEFLTYFNYEAQQDKSGLPNDRFSAERPEGSISTLTIQRTEQRDSAMYRCASSLNRAQGNTEAFFGQGTRLTVV.

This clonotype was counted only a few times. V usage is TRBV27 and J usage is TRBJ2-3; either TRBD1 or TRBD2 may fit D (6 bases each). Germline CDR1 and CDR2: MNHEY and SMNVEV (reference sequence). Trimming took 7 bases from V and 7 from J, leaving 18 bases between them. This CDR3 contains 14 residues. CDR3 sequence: CASTRGPTGYTQYF. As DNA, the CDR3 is TGTGCCAGCACCCGGGGGCCTACAGGGTATACGCAGTATTTT.